These 11 T cell receptor beta chains came from one sample sequenced in a study of post-analysis software for immune sequencing data. Points from the study as a whole: When patients were compared with controls, about five TRBV segments were more frequent, TRBV5-6, TRBV5-1 and TRBV20-1 among them.

Unique molecular identifiers featured in each of the TCR beta cDNA libraries. One entry per CDR3 protein, called by TCRdb with MiXCR from the PCR reads. Of approximately 770,000 distinct CDR3 sequences listed, about 43% were seen once; the top ten hold 4.9%. These receptors are not linked to any known antigen. Source material: blood. Every receptor here comes from a girl aged 10 to 17 with multiple sclerosis.

The chain recombines TRBV6-6 with TRBJ2-4, with TRBD2 matching 8 bases. Germline assignment: CDR1 MNHNY and CDR2 SVGAGI (reference sequence). The CDR3 runs 14 residues. After removal of 2 bases from V and 13 bases from J, the junction contained 10 bases not matched to a gene. CDR3 DNA sequence: TGTGCCAGCAGTTACGACGGGACTAGTTCTGAGCAGTACTTC. This gives the protein CASSYDGTSSEQYF.

The gene calls are TRBV13 and TRBJ2-7; no clear D gene. In germline, CDR1 is PRHDT, CDR2 FYEKMQ (reference sequence). The V and J ends lost 5 bases and 0 bases respectively, with 14 bases between them. The CDR3 spans 15 residues. CDR3 bases: TGTGCCAGCAGCCGGATTGTACGGAGCTCCTACGAGCAGTACTTC. Its translation is CASSRIVRSSYEQYF.

This clonotype appeared a single time. This rearrangement joins TRBV7-9 to TRBJ2-3; TRBD2 matches at 13 bases. J lost 4 bases, V lost 4 bases, and 11 bases had no gene match. There are 18 residues in the CDR3. Germline CDR1 and CDR2: SEHNR and FQNEAQ (reference sequence). The CDR3 coding sequence is TGTGCCAGCAGCTGGACGGGACTAGCGGGAATTAATGCAGATACGCAGTATTTT. Its translation is CASSWTGLAGINADTQYF.

The chain uses TRBV21-1 and TRBJ1-1; TRBD1, as called in the table, went unchecked against the DNA. TRBV21-1 is deemed a pseudogene. This CDR3 contains 15 residues. CDR3 DNA: TGTGCCAGCAGCTCCACGGGACAGATGAACACTGAAGCTTTCTTT. It encodes CASSSTGQMNTEAFF.

The V gene is TRBV7-8, the J gene TRBJ2-3; D ambiguous. The length of the CDR3 is 15 residues. Deletions cut 1 base from V and 6 bases from J, with 14 bases between. CDR1 is SGHVS and CDR2 is FQNEAQ in the germline V gene. The CDR3 nucleotides read TGTGCCAGCAGCTTAGTGGGCATTGCGCGGGATACGCAGTATTTT. This encodes CASSLVGIARDTQYF.

The chain uses TRBV5-1 and TRBJ2-1; 10 bases fit TRBD2. Germline V gene lookup returns CDR1 SGHRS and CDR2 YFSETQ. This CDR3 spans 20 amino acids. V dropped 0 bases and J dropped 3; count of bases not matched to a gene: 15. CDR3 sequence: CASSLAGTSAILALYNEQFF. The CDR3 bases are TGCGCCAGCAGCTTGGCCGGGACTAGCGCGATATTGGCTCTCTACAATGAGCAGTTCTTC. The variable domain in full, completed from reference TRBV5-1 and TRBJ2-1, reads KAGVTQTPRYLIKTRGQQVTLSCSPISGHRSVSWYQQTPGQGLQFLFEYFSETQRNKGNFPGRFSGRQFSNSRSEMNVSTLELGDSALYLCASSLAGTSAILALYNEQFFGPGTRLTVL.

This clonotype showed up many times. V usage is TRBV27 and J usage is TRBJ2-3; 10 bases map to TRBD2. Germline loops: CDR1 MNHEY, CDR2 SMNVEV (reference sequence). The junction had 4 bases not matched to a gene; V was cut back by 9 bases and J by 1 base. The CDR3 is 14 residues long. The CDR3 nucleotides are TGTGCCAGTCGGCTAGCGGGAGGCACAGATACGCAGTATTTT. Translating gives CASRLAGGTDTQYF.

V gene TRBV29-1 combines with J gene TRBJ2-1, with D hard to call. The V and J ends lost 5 bases and 5 bases respectively, with 16 bases between them. Germline CDR1 is SQVTM and CDR2 is ANQGSEA. This CDR3 spans 14 amino acids. The CDR3 spells CSVRAVGMDNEQFF. CDR3 nucleotide sequence: TGCAGCGTTCGGGCAGTGGGTATGGACAATGAGCAGTTCTTC.

The rearrangement links TRBV7-9 to TRBJ2-2, with 10 bases identical to TRBD1. The junction had 8 bases not matched to a gene; V was cut back by 8 bases and J by 5 bases. Per germline, CDR1 SEHNR and CDR2 FQNEAQ (reference sequence). CDR3 length: 15 amino acids. The DNA of the CDR3 is TGTGCCAGCCGCCCTGGGACAGGGGTGACCGGGGAGCTGTTTTTT. Protein: CASRPGTGVTGELFF.

This chain links TRBV6-1 with TRBJ2-5, with TRBD2 as a possible D gene (5 bases). The CDR3 runs 14 residues. CDR1 MNHNS and CDR2 SASEGT come from the germline V gene. The ends were cut back, 2 bases at V and 7 bases at J, with 14 bases in the middle. The CDR3 DNA reads as TGTGCCAGCAGTGAATACGGGATTAGTGCGACCCAGTACTTC. Translation: CASSEYGISATQYF.

This sequence joins TRBV11-2 and TRBJ2-7; D is unclear. Trimming shortened V by 4 bases and J by 0 bases, and 4 bases separated the two germline ends. Per the germline V gene, CDR1 is SGHAT and CDR2 is FQNNGV. This CDR3 is built from 12 residues. The CDR3 DNA is TGTGCCAGCAGCTACATCTCCTACGAGCAGTACTTC. The encoded protein is CASSYISYEQYF.